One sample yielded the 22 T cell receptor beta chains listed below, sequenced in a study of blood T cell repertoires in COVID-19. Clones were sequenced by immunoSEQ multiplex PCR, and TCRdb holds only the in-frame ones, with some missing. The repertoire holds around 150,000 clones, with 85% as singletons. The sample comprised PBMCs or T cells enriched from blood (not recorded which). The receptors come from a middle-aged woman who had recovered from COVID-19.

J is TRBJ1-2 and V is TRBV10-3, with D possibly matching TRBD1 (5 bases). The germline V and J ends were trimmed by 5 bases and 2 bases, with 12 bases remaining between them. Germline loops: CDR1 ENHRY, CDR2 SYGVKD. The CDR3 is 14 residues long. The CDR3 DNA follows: TGTGCCATCAGTCAACCGGACAAGAACTATGGCTACACCTTC. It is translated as CAISQPDKNYGYTF.

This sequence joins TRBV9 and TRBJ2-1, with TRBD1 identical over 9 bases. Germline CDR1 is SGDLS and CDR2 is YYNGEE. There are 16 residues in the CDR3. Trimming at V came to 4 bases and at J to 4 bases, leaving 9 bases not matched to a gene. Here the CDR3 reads CASSSRSGTGYNEQFF. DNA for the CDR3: TGTGCCAGCAGCTCACGCTCCGGGACAGGGTACAATGAGCAGTTCTTC.

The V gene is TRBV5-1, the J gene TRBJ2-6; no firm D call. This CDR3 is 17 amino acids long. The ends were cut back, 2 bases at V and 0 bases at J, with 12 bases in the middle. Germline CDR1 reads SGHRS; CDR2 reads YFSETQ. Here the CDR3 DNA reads TGCGCCAGCAGCTTACAGAATCCCTTCTCTGGGGCCAACGTCCTGACTTTC. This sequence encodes CASSLQNPFSGANVLTF.

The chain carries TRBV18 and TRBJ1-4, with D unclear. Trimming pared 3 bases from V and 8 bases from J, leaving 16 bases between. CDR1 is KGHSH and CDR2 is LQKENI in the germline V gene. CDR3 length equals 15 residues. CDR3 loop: CASSPPRREEEKLFF. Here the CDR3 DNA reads TGTGCCAGCTCACCCCCACGGAGGGAGGAGGAAAAACTGTTTTTT.

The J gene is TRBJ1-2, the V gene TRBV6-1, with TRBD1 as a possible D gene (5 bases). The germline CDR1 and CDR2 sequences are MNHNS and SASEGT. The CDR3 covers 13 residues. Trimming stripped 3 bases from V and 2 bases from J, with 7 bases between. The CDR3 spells CASSEGGNYGYTF. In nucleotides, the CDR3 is TGTGCCAGCAGTGAGGGGGGAAACTATGGCTACACCTTC.

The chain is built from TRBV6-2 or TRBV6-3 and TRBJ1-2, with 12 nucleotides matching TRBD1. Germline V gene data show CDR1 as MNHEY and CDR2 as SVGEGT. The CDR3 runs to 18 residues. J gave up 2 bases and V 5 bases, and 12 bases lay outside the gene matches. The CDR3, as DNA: TGTGCCAGCAGTACCCGTGGGACAGGGGGCGTTGAGAACTATGGCTACACCTTC. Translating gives CASSTRGTGGVENYGYTF.

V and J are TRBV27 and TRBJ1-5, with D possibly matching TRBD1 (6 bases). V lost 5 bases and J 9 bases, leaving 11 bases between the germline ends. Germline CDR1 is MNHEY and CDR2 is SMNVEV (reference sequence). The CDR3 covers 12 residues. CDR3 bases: TGTGCCAGCAGTCCCCTAGGGGGGCCCCAGCATTTT. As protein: CASSPLGGPQHF.

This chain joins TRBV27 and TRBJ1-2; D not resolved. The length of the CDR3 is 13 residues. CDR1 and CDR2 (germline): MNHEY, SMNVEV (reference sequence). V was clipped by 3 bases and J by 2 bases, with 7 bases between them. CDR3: CASSLRENYGYTF. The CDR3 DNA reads TGTGCCAGCAGTTTGCGGGAAAACTATGGCTACACCTTC.

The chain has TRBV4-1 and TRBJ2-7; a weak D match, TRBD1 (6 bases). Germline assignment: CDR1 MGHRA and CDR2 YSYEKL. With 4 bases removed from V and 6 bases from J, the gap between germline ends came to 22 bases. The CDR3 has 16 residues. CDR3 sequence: CASSPGAITGSFEQYF. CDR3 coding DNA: TGCGCCAGCAGCCCCGGGGCCATCACAGGGTCTTTCGAGCAGTACTTC.

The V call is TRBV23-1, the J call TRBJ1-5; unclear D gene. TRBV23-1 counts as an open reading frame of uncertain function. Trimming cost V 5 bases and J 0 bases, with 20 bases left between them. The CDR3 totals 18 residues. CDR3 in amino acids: CASSCTLGLAHSNQPQHF. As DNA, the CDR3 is TGCGCCAGCAGTTGTACCCTGGGGTTAGCGCATAGCAATCAGCCCCAGCATTTT.

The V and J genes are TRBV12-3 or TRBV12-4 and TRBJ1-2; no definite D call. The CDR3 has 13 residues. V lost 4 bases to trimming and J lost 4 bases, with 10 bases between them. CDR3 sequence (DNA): TGTGCCAGCAGTTCCCCCCGTTCCTATGGCTACACCTTC. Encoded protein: CASSSPRSYGYTF.

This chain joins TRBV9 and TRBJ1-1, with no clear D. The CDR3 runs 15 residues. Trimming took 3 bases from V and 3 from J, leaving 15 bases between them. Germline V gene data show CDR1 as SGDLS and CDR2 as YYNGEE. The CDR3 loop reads CASSARRHHDTEAFF. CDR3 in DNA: TGTGCCAGCAGCGCGAGGAGGCACCATGACACTGAAGCTTTCTTT.

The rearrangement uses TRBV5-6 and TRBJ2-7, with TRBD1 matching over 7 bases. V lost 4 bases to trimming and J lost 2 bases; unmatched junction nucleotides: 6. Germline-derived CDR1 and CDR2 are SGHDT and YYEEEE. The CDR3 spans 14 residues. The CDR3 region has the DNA TGTGCCAGCAGCCATCAGGGACAGCCCTACGAGCAGTACTTC. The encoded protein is CASSHQGQPYEQYF.

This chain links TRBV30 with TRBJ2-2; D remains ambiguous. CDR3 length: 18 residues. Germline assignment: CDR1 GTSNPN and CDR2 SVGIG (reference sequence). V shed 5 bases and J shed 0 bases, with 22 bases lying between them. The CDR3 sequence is CAWGLTRGDLANTGELFF. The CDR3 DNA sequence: TGTGCCTGGGGCCTGACCAGAGGTGACTTGGCGAACACCGGGGAGCTGTTTTTT.

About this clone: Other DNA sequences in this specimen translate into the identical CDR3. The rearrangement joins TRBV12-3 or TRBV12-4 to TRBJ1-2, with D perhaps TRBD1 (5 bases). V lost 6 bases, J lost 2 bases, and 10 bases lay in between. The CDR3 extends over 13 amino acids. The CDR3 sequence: CASSLRVNYGYTF. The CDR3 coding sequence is TGTGCCAGCAGCCTCAGGGTAAACTATGGCTACACCTTC.

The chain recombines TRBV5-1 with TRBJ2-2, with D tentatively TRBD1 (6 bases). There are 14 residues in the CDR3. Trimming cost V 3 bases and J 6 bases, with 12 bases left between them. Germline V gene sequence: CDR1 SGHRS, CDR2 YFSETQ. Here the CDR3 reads CASSSHRESGELFF. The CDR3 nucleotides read TGCGCCAGCAGCTCGCACAGGGAGTCCGGGGAGCTGTTTTTT.

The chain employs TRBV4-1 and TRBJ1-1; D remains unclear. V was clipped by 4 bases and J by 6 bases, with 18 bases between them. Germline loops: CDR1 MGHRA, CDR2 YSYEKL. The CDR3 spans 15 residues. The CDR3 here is CASSPTPWAGAEAFF. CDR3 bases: TGCGCCAGCAGCCCTACGCCGTGGGCAGGCGCTGAAGCTTTCTTT.

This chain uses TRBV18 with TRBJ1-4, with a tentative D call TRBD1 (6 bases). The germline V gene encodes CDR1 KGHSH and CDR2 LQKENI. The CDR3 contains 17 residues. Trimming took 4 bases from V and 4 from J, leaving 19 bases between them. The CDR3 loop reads CASSRGRGRPINEKLFF. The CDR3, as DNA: TGTGCCAGCTCACGGGGCAGGGGAAGGCCTATTAATGAAAAACTGTTTTTT.

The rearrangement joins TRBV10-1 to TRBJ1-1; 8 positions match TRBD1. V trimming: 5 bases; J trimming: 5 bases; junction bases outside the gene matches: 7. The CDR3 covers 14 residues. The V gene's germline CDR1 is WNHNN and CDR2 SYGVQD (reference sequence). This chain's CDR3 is CASSLYRGTTEAFF. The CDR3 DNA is TGCGCCAGCAGTCTTTACAGGGGGACTACTGAAGCTTTCTTT.

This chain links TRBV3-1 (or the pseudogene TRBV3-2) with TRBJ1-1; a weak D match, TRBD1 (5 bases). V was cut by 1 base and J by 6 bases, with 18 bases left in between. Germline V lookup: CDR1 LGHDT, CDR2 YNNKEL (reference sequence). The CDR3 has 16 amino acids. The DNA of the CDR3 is TGTGCCAGCAGCCAAGTTTCAGGGTATGGCGCTTCTGAAGCTTTCTTT. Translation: CASSQVSGYGASEAFF.

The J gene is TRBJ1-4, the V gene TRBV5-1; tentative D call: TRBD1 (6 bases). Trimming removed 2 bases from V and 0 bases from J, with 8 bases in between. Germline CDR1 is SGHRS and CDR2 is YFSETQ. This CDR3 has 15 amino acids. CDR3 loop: CASSLQGTTNEKLFF. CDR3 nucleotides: TGCGCCAGCAGCTTACAGGGAACAACTAATGAAAAACTGTTTTTT.

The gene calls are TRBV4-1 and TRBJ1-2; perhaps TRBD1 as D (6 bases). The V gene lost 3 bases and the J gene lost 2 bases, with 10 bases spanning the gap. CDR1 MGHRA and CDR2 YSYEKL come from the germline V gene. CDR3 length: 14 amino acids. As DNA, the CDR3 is TGCGCCAGCAGCCAGCCAACAGGGAACTATGGCTACACCTTC. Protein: CASSQPTGNYGYTF.